The 20 T cell receptor beta chains in this list originate from one sample, sequenced in a study of blood T cell repertoires in COVID-19. Measured with immunoSEQ multiplex PCR; TCRdb has only the in-frame clones, and not every one. The sample has over 150,000 clones; around 87% are singletons. Sequencing was done on a sample of peripheral blood. Receptors originate from a man in his fifties or sixties with COVID-19, enrolled during active disease.

The gene calls are TRBV19 and TRBJ1-6; 9 positions match TRBD1. The CDR3 is 19 amino acids. Germline lookup yields CDR1 LNHDA and CDR2 SQIVND (reference sequence). V lost 2 bases, J lost 9 bases, and 17 bases stayed unmatched. The CDR3 protein is CASSINTNGGGQGSSPLHF. For the CDR3, the DNA is TGTGCCAGTAGTATAAACACCAACGGCGGGGGACAGGGTTCTTCACCCCTCCACTTT.

This rearrangement joins TRBV5-6 to TRBJ1-2; the D is unclear. V was pared by 4 bases and J by 10 bases, with 14 bases between. The CDR3 length is 12 residues. Germline-derived CDR1 and CDR2 are SGHDT and YYEEEE. The DNA of the CDR3 is TGTGCCAGCAGCACCGCCCCGCCGGTCTACACCTTC. Its protein is CASSTAPPVYTF.

The V call is TRBV19, the J call TRBJ1-4; D is undetermined. The V end lost 1 base, the J end lost 4 bases, and 10 bases lay between the germline ends. Germline V gives CDR1 LNHDA, CDR2 SQIVND (reference sequence). The length of the CDR3 is 15 residues. The CDR3 sequence: CASSIGGRSNEKLFF. DNA of the CDR3: TGTGCCAGTAGTATAGGAGGCAGAAGTAATGAAAAACTGTTTTTT.

This chain links TRBV19 with TRBJ1-2; D unresolved. The V end was cut by 7 bases, the J end by 9 bases, with 15 bases between. This CDR3 region has 12 residues. Per germline, CDR1 LNHDA and CDR2 SQIVND (reference sequence). The CDR3 DNA follows: TGTGCCAGTAACCTAAATCGAGATCGCTACACCTTC. As protein: CASNLNRDRYTF.

The rearrangement links TRBV19 to TRBJ2-1; 9 bases match TRBD1. Per germline, CDR1 LNHDA and CDR2 SQIVND (reference sequence). CDR3 size: 16 residues. With V trimmed by 4 bases and J by 4 bases, 8 bases remained unmatched. The CDR3 reads CASSTRGQGTYNEQFF. As DNA, the CDR3 is TGTGCCAGTAGTACCCGCGGACAGGGGACGTACAATGAGCAGTTCTTC.

A single count supports this clone. The rearrangement joins TRBV14 to TRBJ2-6; 8 nucleotides line up with TRBD1. This CDR3 is 16 amino acids long. Germline lookup yields CDR1 SGHDN and CDR2 FVKESK. With 10 bases clipped from V and 0 bases from J, the junction kept 8 bases outside the gene matches. CDR3 DNA sequence: TGTGCCAACAGGACAGGGAGATACTCTGGGGCCAACGTCCTGACTTTC. As protein: CANRTGRYSGANVLTF.

CDR3: CASSLLAEGSYEQFF. The DNA for the CDR3 is TGTGCCAGCAGTTTATTAGCGGAAGGCTCGTATGAGCAGTTCTTC. V is TRBV7-3 and J is TRBJ2-1, with a tentative D call TRBD2 (6 bases). The CDR3 loop spans 15 amino acids. Trimming took off 6 bases at V and 8 bases at J, with 20 bases between the two ends. Germline V gene lookup returns CDR1 SGHTA and CDR2 FQGTGA.

The rearrangement uses TRBV18 and TRBJ1-2, with TRBD1 identical over 10 bases. CDR1 is KGHSH, CDR2 LQKENI, per germline. The CDR3 loop spans 15 amino acids. The junction had 9 bases not matched to a gene; V was cut back by 3 bases and J by 8 bases. CDR3 region: CASSPTGQGTGGYTF. The CDR3 bases are TGTGCCAGCTCACCCACGGGACAGGGGACGGGAGGCTACACCTTC.

J is TRBJ1-1 and V is TRBV7-2; the match to TRBD1 covers 9 bases. The CDR3 is 15 residues long. V lost 5 bases, J lost 3 bases, and 7 bases stayed unmatched. The V gene's germline CDR1 is SGHTA and CDR2 FQGNSA. The CDR3 DNA reads TGTGCCAGCAGCACCCACAGGGGGCGAGACACTGAAGCTTTCTTT. This sequence encodes CASSTHRGRDTEAFF.

This rearrangement joins TRBV29-1 to TRBJ1-5, with 8 bases aligning to TRBD1. Looked up from germline, CDR1 is SQVTM and CDR2 is ANQGSEA. This CDR3 is 19 amino acids long. The ends lost 2 bases at V and 0 bases at J; junction bases unmatched: 15. The CDR3 is CSVEYRGIQWVYSNQPQHF. CDR3 nucleotides: TGCAGCGTTGAATACAGGGGGATACAATGGGTTTATAGCAATCAGCCCCAGCATTTT.

As regards this clone: The same CDR3 can be traced to other DNA sequences in this sample. This sequence joins TRBV15 and TRBJ2-7, with TRBD1 matching over 9 bases. The CDR3 spans 14 residues. The germline gives CDR1 LNHNV, CDR2 YYDKDF (reference sequence). The ends lost 1 base at V and 3 bases at J; junction bases unmatched: 1. The CDR3 DNA is TGTGCCACCAGCAGAGTGACAGGGGGCTACGAGCAGTACTTC. Translating gives CATSRVTGGYEQYF. Full variable domain (rest looked up from reference TRBV15 and TRBJ2-7): DAMVIQNPRYQVTQFGKPVTLSCSQTLNHNVMYWYQQKSSQAPKLLFHYYDKDFNNEADTPDNFQSRRPNTSFCFLDIRSPGLGDTAMYLCATSRVTGGYEQYFGPGTRLTVT.

CDR3 DNA sequence: TGTGCCTGGAGGTACGGGAACACTGAAGCTTTCTTT. Translating it yields CAWRYGNTEAFF. This chain uses TRBV30 with TRBJ1-1; D is unclear. This CDR3 has 12 residues. Trimming removed 3 bases at V and 1 base at J, with 6 bases between. Germline values: CDR1 GTSNPN, CDR2 SVGIG (reference sequence).

The chain couples TRBV5-6 to TRBJ1-5; tentatively, D is TRBD1 (6 bases). Germline CDR1 SGHDT, CDR2 YYEEEE. Trimming left V 3 bases short and J 0 bases short, with 19 bases between. CDR3 length: 18 amino acids. CDR3 amino acids: CASSSHRDLITSNQPQHF. The CDR3 bases are TGTGCCAGCAGCTCGCACAGGGATTTAATCACTAGCAATCAGCCCCAGCATTTT.

This chain uses TRBV18 with TRBJ2-7, with D possibly matching TRBD2 (5 bases). Trimming removed 0 bases from V and 6 bases from J, with 12 bases in between. The CDR3 has 14 residues. Germline values: CDR1 KGHSH, CDR2 LQKENI. Written as DNA, the CDR3 is TGTGCCAGCTCACCACCAGGGAGCTTAGGCGAGCAGTACTTC. Protein: CASSPPGSLGEQYF.

The CDR3 region is CASSYGGAGAGELFF. The CDR3 DNA reads TGTGCCAGCAGCTACGGGGGGGCCGGAGCCGGGGAGCTGTTTTTT. The chain joins TRBV7-2 to TRBJ2-2; 8 nucleotides match TRBD2. The CDR3 has 15 amino acids. V shed 4 bases and J 6 bases; nucleotides not matched to a gene: 7. Germline V gives CDR1 SGHTA, CDR2 FQGNSA.

CDR3 sequence: CASGNRDSEQYF. DNA of the CDR3: TGTGCCAGCGGAAACAGGGATTCCGAGCAGTACTTC. The chain links TRBV7-9 to TRBJ2-7, with a possible D match to TRBD1 (6 bases). V dropped 8 bases and J dropped 6 bases, with 14 bases sitting between them. The length of the CDR3 is 12 residues. The germline V gene encodes CDR1 SEHNR and CDR2 FQNEAQ (reference sequence).

This chain uses TRBV28 with TRBJ1-5, with 11 bases identical to TRBD1. This CDR3 contains 16 residues. J was trimmed by 4 bases and V by 8 bases; bases with no gene match: 10. Germline V gene data show CDR1 as MDHEN and CDR2 as SYDVKM. CDR3 coding DNA: TGTGCCAGCCGCCTCCCCGGGACAGGGGGGAATCAGCCCCAGCATTTT. Its protein product is CASRLPGTGGNQPQHF.

CDR3 region: CASSLDRDSPQHF. The CDR3 DNA follows: TGTGCCAGCAGTCTCGACCGCGACTCGCCCCAGCATTTT. The chain recombines TRBV12-3 or TRBV12-4 with TRBJ1-5; D uncertain. The CDR3 contains 13 residues. Trimming stripped 5 bases from V and 9 bases from J, with 14 bases between.

The chain is built from TRBV19 and TRBJ1-2; D is unresolved. V was cut by 8 bases and J by 4 bases, with 8 bases left in between. This CDR3 comprises 11 residues. Germline V gives CDR1 LNHDA, CDR2 SQIVND (reference sequence). The CDR3 sequence: CASAQRYGYTF. The DNA of the CDR3 is TGTGCCAGTGCCCAGCGCTATGGCTACACCTTC.

CDR3 protein: CASSSPTQGSYEQYF. Written as DNA, the CDR3 is TGTGCCAGCAGCTCCCCGACGCAGGGGTCGTACGAGCAGTACTTC. This sequence joins TRBV7-9 and TRBJ2-7; weak D call: TRBD1 (6 bases). This CDR3 has 15 amino acids. Germline CDR1 and CDR2: SEHNR and FQNEAQ (reference sequence). Trimming pared 4 bases from V and 4 bases from J, leaving 17 bases between.